Presented here are 13 T cell receptor beta chains from one specimen sequenced in a study of identical twins. TCRdb reprocessed the 5' RACE reads with MiXCR, giving one entry per CDR3 protein. The table has hundreds of thousands of distinct CDR3 sequences, 7.5% seen once. These data were also reused for a study on yellow fever vaccine responses in identical twins.

Sequences were obtained from CD8+ T cells sorted from blood. The receptor set was obtained from a woman aged 18-29 years in good health.

The CDR3 DNA reads as TGTGCCATAACCGGACTAGCGGGAGAAGACTCCCCCTGGTCGGCCTACAATGAGCAGTTCTTC. Translating gives CAITGLAGEDSPWSAYNEQFF. The rearrangement uses TRBV2 and TRBJ2-1; 13 bases agree with TRBD2. The CDR3 runs 21 residues. J was trimmed by 2 bases and V by 10 bases; bases with no gene match: 23. Per the germline V gene, CDR1 is SNHLY and CDR2 is FYNNEI.

Only a few counts were recorded for this clonotype. The V and J genes are TRBV5-1 and TRBJ1-1; TRBD1 agrees at 11 bases. V shed 3 bases and J 5 bases; nucleotides not matched to a gene: 3. Per the germline V gene, CDR1 is SGHRS and CDR2 is YFSETQ. The CDR3 totals 14 residues. CDR3 DNA: TGCGCCAGCAGCTGGACAGGGGGCAGGACTGAAGCTTTCTTT. It encodes CASSWTGGRTEAFF.

This clonotype showed up just a few times. The CDR3 region is CASSLELAVQETQYF. DNA for the CDR3: TGTGCCAGCAGCTTGGAATTAGCGGTCCAAGAGACCCAGTACTTC. This sequence joins TRBV5-6 and TRBJ2-5; TRBD2 is a possible D gene (6 bases). Germline V lookup: CDR1 SGHDT, CDR2 YYEEEE. The CDR3 contains 15 residues. Deletions cut 0 bases from V and 1 base from J, with 10 bases between. The full variable domain, rest sourced from reference TRBV5-6 and TRBJ2-5, is DAGVTQSPTHLIKTRGQQVTLRCSPKSGHDTVSWYQQALGQGPQFIFQYYEEEERQRGNFPDRFSGHQFPNYSSELNVNALLLGDSALYLCASSLELAVQETQYFGPGTRLLVL.

The chain uses TRBV24-1 and TRBJ1-1; D uncertain. The V end was cut by 2 bases, the J end by 10 bases, with 10 bases between. This CDR3 has 12 amino acids. Germline CDR1 and CDR2: KGHDR and SFDVKD. CDR3 bases: TGTGCCACCAGTGATTCCGGCGTCCTAGCTTTCTTT. Translation gives CATSDSGVLAFF.

This clonotype was seen a handful of times. The V call is TRBV7-9, the J call TRBJ2-7; the D gene could be TRBD1 or TRBD2 (5 bases each). The V end lost 5 bases, the J end lost 4 bases, and 9 bases lay between the germline ends. Germline-derived CDR1 and CDR2 are SEHNR and FQNEAQ (reference sequence). The CDR3 spans 12 residues. CDR3 sequence reads: CASSRDQYEQYF. CDR3 in DNA: TGTGCCAGCAGCAGGGACCAGTACGAGCAGTACTTC. Using reference TRBV7-9 and TRBJ2-7 for the parts outside the CDR3, the full variable domain is DTGVSQNPRHKITKRGQNVTFRCDPISEHNRLYWYRQTLGQGPEFLTYFQNEAQLEKSRLLSDRFSAERPKGSFSTLEIQRTEQGDSAMYLCASSRDQYEQYFGPGTRLTVT.

This clonotype is a singleton in its sample. The chain carries TRBV28 and TRBJ2-3, with 7 bases identical to TRBD1. Germline V gene sequence: CDR1 MDHEN, CDR2 SYDVKM. There are 16 residues in the CDR3. V shed 6 bases and J 2 bases; nucleotides not matched to a gene: 11. The CDR3 nucleotides are TGTGCCAGCAGCCTCGGACAGGAGATTTTCACAGATACGCAGTATTTT. This codes for CASSLGQEIFTDTQYF.

This clonotype was observed at least ten times. The rearrangement links TRBV12-3 or TRBV12-4 to TRBJ1-1, with D unclear. V shed 0 bases and J shed 0 bases, with 11 bases lying between them. The length of the CDR3 is 16 residues. The CDR3 region is CASSLAEGSMNTEAFF. In nucleotides, the CDR3 is TGTGCCAGCAGTTTAGCGGAGGGATCGATGAACACTGAAGCTTTCTTT.

This clonotype was observed many times. V is TRBV15 and J is TRBJ1-2; D perhaps matches TRBD1 (6 bases). Germline V lookup: CDR1 LNHNV, CDR2 YYDKDF (reference sequence). V was cut by 0 bases and J by 8 bases, with 13 bases left in between. The CDR3 has 14 residues. CDR3: CATSRDQGIGGYTF. The CDR3 coding sequence is TGTGCCACCAGCAGAGATCAGGGGATAGGGGGCTACACCTTC.

This sequence joins TRBV11-1 and TRBJ2-1; TRBD2 is a possible D gene (5 bases). This CDR3 is 18 amino acids long. The germline V gene has CDR1 SGHAT and CDR2 FQDESV (reference sequence). V lost 5 bases and J lost 0, with 20 bases in between. CDR3 loop: CASSPRDSERSSYNEQFF. DNA of the CDR3: TGTGCCAGCAGCCCCCGTGATAGCGAGAGGAGCTCCTACAATGAGCAGTTCTTC.

The chain recombines TRBV7-7 with TRBJ2-7; D tentatively fits TRBD1 or TRBD2 (6 bases each). Trimming took off 3 bases at V and 0 bases at J, with 15 bases between the two ends. This CDR3 has 16 amino acids. Germline V gene lookup returns CDR1 SSHAT and CDR2 FNYEAQ (reference sequence). CDR3 in DNA: TGTGCCAGCAGCTTCCCGCGTGGGGGGCCCTCCTACGAGCAGTACGTC. This codes for CASSFPRGGPSYEQYV.

Only a few counts were recorded for this clonotype. This chain connects TRBV6-1 to TRBJ2-3, with TRBD2 matching 10 bases. With 2 bases clipped from V and 1 base from J, the junction kept 6 bases outside the gene matches. CDR3 length: 17 amino acids. The V gene's germline CDR1 is MNHNS and CDR2 SASEGT. Here the CDR3 reads CASSERTSGARTDTQYF. The CDR3 DNA sequence: TGTGCCAGCAGTGAAAGAACTAGCGGGGCACGCACAGATACGCAGTATTTT.

This clonotype was recorded many times. The J gene is TRBJ1-2, the V gene TRBV3-1; D gene unclear. The CDR3 is made up of 12 amino acids. The V end was cut by 0 bases, the J end by 2 bases, with 1 base between. The germline CDR1 and CDR2 sequences are LGHDT and YNNKEL (reference sequence). The CDR3 nucleotides are TGTGCCAGCAGCCAAGAAAACTATGGCTACACCTTC. It yields the protein CASSQENYGYTF.

V and J are TRBV19 and TRBJ1-5; 10 nucleotides align to TRBD1. V gave up 1 base and J gave up 6 bases; unmatched junction bases: 6. The V gene's germline CDR1 is LNHDA and CDR2 SQIVND (reference sequence). This CDR3 has 16 residues. The CDR3 DNA reads as TGTGCCAGTAGTATAGCCGGGACAGGGGTCGGTCAGCCCCAGCATTTT. Translated, it gives CASSIAGTGVGQPQHF.